Each of the 3 T cell receptor beta chains below was sequenced from the same sample in a study of Tregs in tolerant kidney transplant recipients. Clones were read by immunoSEQ multiplex PCR, and TCRdb kept only the in-frame ones, dropping some. The sample includes about 240,000 clones, about 80% of them seen just once. Sample: CD4+ T cells from blood. These receptors were collected from a human donor in good health.

The rearrangement links TRBV5-1 to TRBJ1-1; D unresolved. CDR3 length: 13 amino acids. In germline, CDR1 is SGHRS, CDR2 YFSETQ. The V end was cut by 5 bases, the J end by 0 bases, with 8 bases between. The CDR3 region is CASRLKVNTEAFF. The CDR3 nucleotides read TGCGCCAGCAGACTCAAGGTGAACACTGAAGCTTTCTTT.

The CDR3 spells CASSERGPTIYEQYF. In DNA, the CDR3 is TGTGCCAGCAGTGAACGAGGGCCCACCATTTACGAGCAGTACTTC. The chain couples TRBV6-1 to TRBJ2-7, with D possibly being TRBD2 (5 bases). The CDR3 extends over 15 amino acids. V lost 2 bases and J lost 4, with 15 bases in between. Germline V gene lookup returns CDR1 MNHNS and CDR2 SASEGT.

The chain uses TRBV18 and TRBJ2-1, with a tentative D call TRBD1 (6 bases). V shed 6 bases and J shed 8 bases, with 11 bases lying between them. CDR1 is KGHSH and CDR2 is LQKENI in the germline V gene. This CDR3 is built from 12 residues. The CDR3 loop reads CASSLQGYEQFF. The DNA of the CDR3 is TGTGCCAGCTCGCTCCAGGGGTATGAGCAGTTCTTC.